These 6 T cell receptor beta chains share one sample of origin, sequenced in a study of cytomegalovirus exposure and HLA in healthy donors. PCR primers comprised 60 Vbeta and 13 Jbeta primers. Sequencing used immunoSEQ multiplex PCR; TCRdb keeps in-frame clones, though not all of them. The table records 130,000 to 150,000 clones, about 79% of them present only once. The specimen was PBMCs. The receptors come from a male donor in good health and CMV-seronegative.

V usage is TRBV19 and J usage is TRBJ1-5; a possible D gene is TRBD1 (6 bases). This CDR3 contains 15 residues. Deletions cut 4 bases from V and 6 bases from J, with 16 bases between. Germline CDR1 and CDR2: LNHDA and SQIVND (reference sequence). CDR3 DNA: TGTGCCAGTAGTACCGTTGGGGGGGGCGCTCAGCCCCAGCATTTT. Its translation: CASSTVGGGAQPQHF.

V and J are TRBV5-5 and TRBJ1-1; 7 bases agree with TRBD1. After removal of 4 bases from V and 0 bases from J, the junction contained 9 bases not matched to a gene. The germline gives CDR1 SGHKS, CDR2 YYEKEE (reference sequence). The CDR3 has 16 residues. CDR3 in amino acids: CASSLTGTQMNTEAFF. The CDR3 DNA is TGTGCCAGCAGCCTGACAGGGACCCAAATGAACACTGAAGCTTTCTTT. The whole variable domain, remainder taken from reference TRBV5-5 and TRBJ1-1, is DAGVTQSPTHLIKTRGQQVTLRCSPISGHKSVSWYQQVLGQGPQFIFQYYEKEERGRGNFPDRFSARQFPNYSSELNVNALLLGDSALYLCASSLTGTQMNTEAFFGQGTRLTVV.

The chain links TRBV9 to TRBJ1-2; possibly TRBD1 for D (5 bases). The V and J ends lost 4 bases and 6 bases respectively, with 13 bases between them. CDR1 SGDLS and CDR2 YYNGEE come from the germline V gene. The CDR3 has 13 amino acids. CDR3 sequence reads: CASSPDSIHGYTF. The CDR3 DNA sequence: TGTGCCAGCAGCCCCGACAGTATCCATGGCTACACCTTC.

This chain connects TRBV18 to TRBJ1-5; D ambiguous. The CDR3 is made up of 12 amino acids. Germline CDR1 is KGHSH and CDR2 is LQKENI. V lost 3 bases and J 5 bases, leaving 5 bases between the germline ends. As DNA, the CDR3 is TGTGCCAGCTCACCCTCAGATCAGCCCCAGCATTTT. Residues: CASSPSDQPQHF.

This chain uses TRBV4-2 with TRBJ2-2; 8 positions match TRBD2. CDR1 and CDR2 from the germline V gene are LGHNA and YNFKEQ. The CDR3 sequence is 17 residues long. The ends lost 0 bases at V and 5 bases at J; junction bases unmatched: 8. The CDR3 nucleotides are TGTGCCAGCAGCCAAGATAGGAAAGCGGGAGAGACCGGGGAGCTGTTTTTT. It encodes CASSQDRKAGETGELFF.

The chain joins TRBV5-4 to TRBJ2-1, with 12 bases that match TRBD2. The CDR3 extends over 17 amino acids. Germline trimming cut 4 bases from V and 7 bases from J; bases unmatched to any gene: 12. Per germline, CDR1 SGHNT and CDR2 YYREEE (reference sequence). The CDR3 DNA reads as TGTGCCAGCAGCCCAAGGACTAGCGGGACGTTAGGGAATGAGCAGTTCTTC. Its protein is CASSPRTSGTLGNEQFF.